This paragraph reports one T cell receptor beta chain. This sample is drawn from a study of blood T cell repertoires in COVID-19. Study-level background: Both acute and convalescent COVID-19 samples were obtained from the United States, Italy and Spain.

Methods used by the authors: For nucleated cells, counts were estimated from reference gene primer amplification. Using immunoSEQ multiplex PCR, the repertoire was profiled, and TCRdb retains in-frame clones only, with some absent. The V and J calls and clone size are taken from that table; D and trimming were inferred from the DNA. In the table there are 210,000 or so clones, around 81% of which are singletons. The germline gives CDR1 MNHEY, CDR2 SVGAGI. The CDR3 extends over 16 amino acids. With 2 bases removed from V and 8 bases from J, the gap between germline ends came to 21 bases. The participants were between about 18 and 90 years old and came from 24 US areas. Cohorts were assigned according to the clinical history that participants reported.

This receptor was identified in a woman aged 35 to 49 with acute COVID-19. The chain uses TRBV6-5 and TRBJ1-2, with a tentative D call TRBD1 (6 bases). The sequenced material came from PBMCs or T cells enriched from blood (not recorded which). This CDR3 is CASSYLATGPAGGYTF. The CDR3 region has the DNA TGTGCCAGCAGTTACCTGGCAACAGGGCCCGCGGGCGGCTACACCTTC.